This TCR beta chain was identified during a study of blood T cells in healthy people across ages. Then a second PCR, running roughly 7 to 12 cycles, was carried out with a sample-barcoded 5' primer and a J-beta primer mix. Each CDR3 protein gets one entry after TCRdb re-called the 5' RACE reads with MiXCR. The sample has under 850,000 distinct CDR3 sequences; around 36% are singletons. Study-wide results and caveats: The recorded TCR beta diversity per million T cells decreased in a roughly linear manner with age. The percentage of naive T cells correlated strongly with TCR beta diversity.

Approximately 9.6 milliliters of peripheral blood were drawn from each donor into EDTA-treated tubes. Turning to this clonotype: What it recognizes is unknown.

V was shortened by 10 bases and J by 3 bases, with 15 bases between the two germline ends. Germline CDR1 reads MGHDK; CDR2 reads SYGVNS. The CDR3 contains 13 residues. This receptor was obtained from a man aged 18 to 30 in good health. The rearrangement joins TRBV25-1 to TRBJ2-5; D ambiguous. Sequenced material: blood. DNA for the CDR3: TGTGCCACCACCGCCCCCACGGAAGAGACCCAGTACTTC. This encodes CATTAPTEETQYF.